A single sample is the source of the 6 T cell receptor beta chains below, sequenced in a study of beta chain features in type 1 diabetes. Study conclusions and caveats: Shorter TCRB CDR3s, moderately but significantly so, were found in Type 1 diabetes patients in all four CD4+ subsets.

The isolated RNA, all of it, was reverse transcribed, so expressed TCRB transcripts were what got sequenced. Sequencing was performed with immunoSEQ multiplex PCR; in TCRdb, only in-frame clones are kept and a portion is missing. In the table there are some 370,000 clones, roughly a tenth of which are singletons. Their antigen targets remain unknown. Sequenced material: central memory CD4+ T cells from blood. Receptor source: a man aged 25-45 years with type 1 diabetes.

The chain joins TRBV28 to TRBJ1-5, with unresolved D. This CDR3 comprises 15 residues. The germline gives CDR1 MDHEN, CDR2 SYDVKM. With 10 bases removed from V and 6 bases from J, the gap between germline ends came to 22 bases. The CDR3 is CATTSRERSGQPQHF. The CDR3 DNA reads as TGTGCCACTACTTCACGGGAACGGTCGGGTCAGCCCCAGCATTTT.

This clone was seen more than once but under ten times. The V and J genes are TRBV5-6 and TRBJ1-1, with a possible D match to TRBD1 (5 bases). The germline V gene has CDR1 SGHDT and CDR2 YYEEEE. V lost 2 bases and J 1 base, leaving 18 bases between the germline ends. This CDR3 comprises 17 residues. This CDR3 is CASSFRQPAARNTEAFF. In DNA form, the CDR3 reads TGTGCCAGCAGCTTCCGACAGCCCGCGGCGAGGAACACTGAAGCTTTCTTT. Full variable domain (outside the CDR3, taken from reference TRBV5-6 and TRBJ1-1): DAGVTQSPTHLIKTRGQQVTLRCSPKSGHDTVSWYQQALGQGPQFIFQYYEEEERQRGNFPDRFSGHQFPNYSSELNVNALLLGDSALYLCASSFRQPAARNTEAFFGQGTRLTVV.

Remarks on this clone: Germline and junction disagree at one end, which may indicate a read error. The chain is built from TRBV7-2 and TRBJ2-5; TRBD2 agrees at 7 bases. The CDR3 consists of 12 residues. Germline lookup yields CDR1 SGHTA and CDR2 FQGNSA. The CDR3 here is CASSGDLETQYF. The CDR3 DNA follows: TGCGCCAGCAGCGGGGACCTTGAGACCCAGTACTTC.

This clone was picked up many times. The CDR3 nucleotides read TGTGCCAGCAGTGAAAGGGCTGTTCCCACAGATACGCAGTATTTT. Protein product: CASSERAVPTDTQYF. The gene calls are TRBV6-1 and TRBJ2-3; no reliable D call. Trimming took 2 bases from V and 2 from J, leaving 11 bases between them. The CDR3 is made up of 15 amino acids. Germline-derived CDR1 and CDR2 are MNHNS and SASEGT.

The rearrangement uses TRBV7-9 and TRBJ1-1; D possibly corresponds to TRBD1 (5 bases). The CDR3 totals 13 residues. The germline CDR1 and CDR2 sequences are SEHNR and FQNEAQ (reference sequence). V dropped 1 base and J dropped 8 bases, with 11 bases sitting between them. The DNA of the CDR3 is TGTGCCAGCAGCTTAGAGGCAGGGTCGGAAGCTTTCTTT. It is translated as CASSLEAGSEAFF.

CDR3 in amino acids: CASSESLSDTGELFF. CDR3 DNA sequence: TGTGCCAGCAGTGAATCACTCAGCGACACCGGGGAGCTGTTTTTT. The chain has TRBV2 and TRBJ2-2; D unclear. The V end was cut by 2 bases, the J end by 3 bases, with 10 bases between. Germline V lookup: CDR1 SNHLY, CDR2 FYNNEI. This CDR3 has 15 amino acids.